Sequencing of this T cell receptor beta chain was carried out in a study of OX40 agonist ivuxolimab in advanced cancers. The germline V and J ends were trimmed by 5 bases and 1 base, with 8 bases remaining between them. Germline CDR1 reads MNHEY; CDR2 reads SMNVEV (reference sequence). CDR3 length: 13 amino acids. Clones were sequenced by immunoSEQ multiplex PCR, and TCRdb holds only the in-frame ones, with some missing. The sample gives about 49,000 clones, 85% of which show up once; around 21% is in the top ten. As concerns this clone: Its antigen is currently unknown.

Notes on the study in general: No antigen was identified for the clonally expanded peripheral T cells. Those patients achieving a partial response at 0.1-3.0 mg/kg showed among the lowest clonal expansion.

This material consisted of CD4+ or CD8+ T cells sorted from blood, taken in a trial of the OX40 agonist ivuxolimab. The genes are TRBV27 and TRBJ1-2, with D perhaps TRBD1 (6 bases). The sequence derives from an adult with an advanced solid tumor such as melanoma, head and neck, liver or kidney cancer. CDR3 nucleotide sequence: TGTGCCAGCAGTGAAGGGGGTAACTATGGCTACACCTTC. Its protein product is CASSEGGNYGYTF.